A single sample is the source of the 14 T cell receptor beta chains below, sequenced in a study of regulatory and conventional T cells in RAG deficiency. Conventional CD4+ T cells were sorted from blood as CD25-low CD127-high cells. Sequencing used immunoSEQ multiplex PCR; TCRdb keeps in-frame clones, though not all of them. This sample has 8,000 to 10,000 clones, with 90% to 95% found just once. The sequencing sample was made of CD4+ effector T cells sorted from blood. These receptors were obtained from a human donor with RAG deficiency presenting as severe combined immunodeficiency.

V gene TRBV29-1 combines with J gene TRBJ2-2; 8 bases fit TRBD2. The germline V gene has CDR1 SQVTM and CDR2 ANQGSEA. V was pared by 3 bases and J by 5 bases, with 2 bases of the junction left unmatched. The CDR3 totals 13 residues. The CDR3 spells CSVEQRETGELFF. In DNA form, the CDR3 reads TGCAGCGTTGAGCAGCGGGAGACCGGGGAGCTGTTTTTT.

The CDR3 protein is CSARGTDGYTF. The DNA for the CDR3 is TGCAGTGCTAGGGGCACGGATGGCTACACCTTC. J is TRBJ1-2 and V is TRBV20-1; D unresolved. This CDR3 has 11 residues. CDR1 is DFQATT and CDR2 is SNEGSKA in the germline V gene (reference sequence). Trimming stripped 3 bases from V and 6 bases from J, with 8 bases between.

V is TRBV13 and J is TRBJ2-2; the D is unclear. The CDR3 is 15 residues long. The V end was cut by 0 bases, the J end by 4 bases, with 9 bases between. Per the germline V gene, CDR1 is PRHDT and CDR2 is FYEKMQ (reference sequence). Written as DNA, the CDR3 is TGTGCCAGCAGCTTAGGCCTTATAAGCACCGGGGAGCTGTTTTTT. Protein sequence: CASSLGLISTGELFF.

The chain uses TRBV9 and TRBJ2-6; D uncertain. Germline V gene sequence: CDR1 SGDLS, CDR2 YYNGEE. Trimming stripped 0 bases from V and 3 bases from J, with 1 base between. The CDR3 length is 13 residues. The CDR3 nucleotides read TGTGCCAGCAGCGTAGGTGGGGCCAACGTCCTGACTTTC. This encodes CASSVGGANVLTF.

The chain recombines TRBV12-5 with TRBJ2-1, with D possibly being TRBD1 (6 bases). The CDR3 has 15 residues. Germline V gene sequence: CDR1 LGHNT, CDR2 FRNRAP. Trimming took off 2 bases at V and 8 bases at J, with 16 bases between the two ends. In nucleotides, the CDR3 is TGTGCTAGTGGTTTGCCGTCTTCAGGGGTATATGAGCAGTTCTTC. It codes for CASGLPSSGVYEQFF.

This clone was seen just once. V usage is TRBV29-1 and J usage is TRBJ1-1; a possible D gene is TRBD1 (5 bases). CDR1 is SQVTM and CDR2 is ANQGSEA in the germline V gene. This CDR3 is built from 16 residues. V was cut by 1 base and J by 0 bases, with 15 bases left in between. CDR3 sequence: CSVEAPVDSLNTEAFF. The CDR3 DNA sequence: TGCAGCGTTGAAGCTCCCGTTGACAGCTTGAACACTGAAGCTTTCTTT.

V usage is TRBV5-4 and J usage is TRBJ2-7; D remains unclear. V shed 3 bases and J shed 2 bases, with 12 bases lying between them. In germline, CDR1 is SGHNT, CDR2 YYREEE (reference sequence). This CDR3 has 14 residues. CDR3 residues: CASSSQTPAYEQYF. CDR3 DNA sequence: TGTGCCAGCAGCTCTCAAACCCCAGCCTACGAGCAGTACTTC.

The DNA for the CDR3 is TGCGCCAGCAGCCAAGGGGGACAGGGCGGTGGAACCCAGTACTTC. It yields the protein CASSQGGQGGGTQYF. This chain connects TRBV4-1 to TRBJ2-5; 9 bases fit TRBD1. CDR3 length: 15 amino acids. J gave up 8 bases and V 1 base, and 8 bases lay outside the gene matches. Germline CDR1 is MGHRA and CDR2 is YSYEKL.

This chain joins TRBV27 and TRBJ2-7, with D tentatively TRBD1 (6 bases). From germline, CDR1 is MNHEY and CDR2 SMNVEV (reference sequence). Deletions cut 5 bases from V and 0 bases from J, with 11 bases between. The CDR3 contains 14 residues. CDR3 loop: CASSNRASSYEQYF. CDR3 coding DNA: TGTGCCAGCAGTAACAGGGCAAGCTCCTACGAGCAGTACTTC.

The V gene is TRBV11-2, the J gene TRBJ2-7; D gene unclear. This CDR3 is 16 amino acids long. CDR1 is SGHAT, CDR2 FQNNGV, per germline. V dropped 3 bases and J dropped 6 bases, with 21 bases sitting between them. CDR3 nucleotide sequence: TGTGCCAGCAGCTTGTTTGAGGATGTCCTTTGGGGCGAGCAGTACTTC. Protein sequence: CASSLFEDVLWGEQYF.

This rearrangement joins TRBV11-2 to TRBJ2-1; no clear D gene. This CDR3 comprises 14 residues. Germline V gene lookup returns CDR1 SGHAT and CDR2 FQNNGV. V was shortened by 1 base and J by 7 bases, with 11 bases between the two germline ends. The CDR3 sequence: CASSLAGRWNEQFF. As DNA, the CDR3 is TGTGCCAGCAGCTTAGCGGGCCGGTGGAATGAGCAGTTCTTC. The variable domain in full, with the rest retrieved from reference TRBV11-2 and TRBJ2-1, is EAGVAQSPRYKIIEKRQSVAFWCNPISGHATLYWYQQILGQGPKLLIQFQNNGVVDDSQLPKDRFSAERLKGVDSTLKIQPAKLEDSAVYLCASSLAGRWNEQFFGPGTRLTVL.

This clone showed up just once. This chain links TRBV4-2 with TRBJ2-5; D ambiguous. The germline CDR1 and CDR2 sequences are LGHNA and YNFKEQ. This CDR3 is built from 13 residues. V lost 1 base and J 2 bases, leaving 5 bases between the germline ends. Here the CDR3 reads CASSQGPQETQYF. The DNA of the CDR3 is TGTGCCAGCAGCCAAGGACCACAAGAGACCCAGTACTTC.

The V and J genes are TRBV9 and TRBJ2-4; D is possibly TRBD1 (6 bases). There are 14 residues in the CDR3. Germline CDR1 SGDLS, CDR2 YYNGEE. V lost 4 bases and J lost 5, with 13 bases in between. This chain's CDR3 is CASSPAHRENIQYF. For the CDR3, the DNA is TGTGCCAGCAGCCCCGCTCACAGGGAAAACATTCAGTACTTC. Drawing the rest from reference TRBV9 and TRBJ2-4, the complete variable domain is DSGVTQTPKHLITATGQRVTLRCSPRSGDLSVYWYQQSLDQGLQFLIQYYNGEERAKGNILERFSAQQFPDLHSELNLSSLELGDSALYFCASSPAHRENIQYFGAGTRLSVL.

The chain links TRBV7-6 to TRBJ2-7, with 8 bases lining up with TRBD2. The CDR3 contains 14 residues. Unmatched junction bases numbered 5, after V lost 5 bases and J lost 2 bases. From germline, CDR1 is SGHVS and CDR2 FNYEAQ. CDR3 loop: CASSRGGGAYEQYF. In DNA, the CDR3 is TGTGCCAGCAGCCGGGGGGGTGGGGCCTACGAGCAGTACTTC.